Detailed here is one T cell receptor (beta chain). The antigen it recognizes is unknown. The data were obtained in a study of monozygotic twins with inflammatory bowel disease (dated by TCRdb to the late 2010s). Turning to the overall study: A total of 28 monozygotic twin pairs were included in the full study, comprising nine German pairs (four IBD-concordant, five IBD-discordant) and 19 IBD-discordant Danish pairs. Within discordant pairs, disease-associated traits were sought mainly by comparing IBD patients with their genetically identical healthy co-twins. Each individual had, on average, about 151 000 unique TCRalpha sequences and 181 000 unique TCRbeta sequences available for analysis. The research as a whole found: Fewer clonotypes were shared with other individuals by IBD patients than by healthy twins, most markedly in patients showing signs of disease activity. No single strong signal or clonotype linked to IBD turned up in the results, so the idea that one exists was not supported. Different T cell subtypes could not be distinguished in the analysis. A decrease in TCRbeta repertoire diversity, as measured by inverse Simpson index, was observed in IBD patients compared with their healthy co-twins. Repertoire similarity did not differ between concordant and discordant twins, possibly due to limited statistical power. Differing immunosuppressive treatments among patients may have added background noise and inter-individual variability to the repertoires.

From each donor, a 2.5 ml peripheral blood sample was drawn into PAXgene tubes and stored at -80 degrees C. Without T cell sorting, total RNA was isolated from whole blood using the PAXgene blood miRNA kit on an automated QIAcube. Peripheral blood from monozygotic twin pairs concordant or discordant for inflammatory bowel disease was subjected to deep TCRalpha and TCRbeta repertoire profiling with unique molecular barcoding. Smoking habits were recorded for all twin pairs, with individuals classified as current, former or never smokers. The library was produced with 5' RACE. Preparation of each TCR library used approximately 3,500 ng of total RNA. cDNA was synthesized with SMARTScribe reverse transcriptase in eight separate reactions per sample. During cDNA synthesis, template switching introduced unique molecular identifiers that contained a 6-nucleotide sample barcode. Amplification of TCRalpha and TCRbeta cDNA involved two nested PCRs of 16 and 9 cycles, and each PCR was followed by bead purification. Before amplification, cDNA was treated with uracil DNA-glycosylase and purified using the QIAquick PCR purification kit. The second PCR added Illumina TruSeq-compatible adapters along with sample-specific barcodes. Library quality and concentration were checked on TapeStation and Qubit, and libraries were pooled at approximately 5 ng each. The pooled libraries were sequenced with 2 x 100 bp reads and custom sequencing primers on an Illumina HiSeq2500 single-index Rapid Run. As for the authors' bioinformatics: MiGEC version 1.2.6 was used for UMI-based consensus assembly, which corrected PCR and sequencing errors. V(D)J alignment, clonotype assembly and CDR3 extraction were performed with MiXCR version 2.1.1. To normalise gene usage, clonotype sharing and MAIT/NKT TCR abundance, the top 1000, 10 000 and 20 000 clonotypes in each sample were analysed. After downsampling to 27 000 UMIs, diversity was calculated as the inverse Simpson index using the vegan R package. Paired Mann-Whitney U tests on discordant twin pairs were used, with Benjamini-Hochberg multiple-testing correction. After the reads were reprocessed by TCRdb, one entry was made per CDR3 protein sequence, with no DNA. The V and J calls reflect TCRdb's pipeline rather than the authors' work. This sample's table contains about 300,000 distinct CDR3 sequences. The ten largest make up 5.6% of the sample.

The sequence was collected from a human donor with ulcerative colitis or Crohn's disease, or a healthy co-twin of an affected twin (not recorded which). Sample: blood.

The CDR3 in this case is CSANQDSGSYEQYF. Here the chain combines TRBV20-1 and TRBJ2-7; TCRdb lists TRBD2, though no DNA is available to test this call. As encoded in the germline V gene (reference sequence), CDR1 is DFQATT while CDR2 is SNEGSKA. The CDR3 runs 14 residues from the cysteine to the phenylalanine. The DNA is unrecorded.